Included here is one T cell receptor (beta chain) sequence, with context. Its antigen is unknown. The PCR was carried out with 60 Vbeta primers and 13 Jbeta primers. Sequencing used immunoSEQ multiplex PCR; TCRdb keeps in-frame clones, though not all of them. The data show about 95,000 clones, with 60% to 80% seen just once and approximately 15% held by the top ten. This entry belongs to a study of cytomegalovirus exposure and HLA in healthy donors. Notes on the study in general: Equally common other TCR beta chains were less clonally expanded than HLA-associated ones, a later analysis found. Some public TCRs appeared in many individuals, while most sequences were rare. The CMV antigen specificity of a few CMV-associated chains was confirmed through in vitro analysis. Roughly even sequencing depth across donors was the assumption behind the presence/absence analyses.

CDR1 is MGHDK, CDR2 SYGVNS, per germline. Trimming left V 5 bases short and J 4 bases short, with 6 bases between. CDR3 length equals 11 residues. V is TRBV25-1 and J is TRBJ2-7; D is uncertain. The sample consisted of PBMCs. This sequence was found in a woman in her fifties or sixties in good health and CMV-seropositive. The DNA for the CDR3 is TGTGCCAGCAGTCTTTATTACGAGCAGTACTTC. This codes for CASSLYYEQYF.